The next 11 T cell receptor beta chains were all read from a single sample in a study of beta chain features in type 1 diabetes. Broader study findings: Moderate yet significant TCRB CDR3 shortening was seen in Type 1 diabetes patients in all four CD4+ subsets.

As every portion of the isolated RNA was reverse transcribed, the sequencing read expressed TCRB transcripts. Sequencing used immunoSEQ multiplex PCR; TCRdb keeps in-frame clones, though not all of them. This table has about 710,000 clones, roughly an eighth appearing once. These TCRs are of unknown antigen specificity. Sequenced material: naive CD4+ T cells from blood. The receptors come from a man between 18 and 35 years old with type 1 diabetes.

This clone was found a few times. This sequence joins TRBV18 and TRBJ2-2, with 7 positions matching TRBD1. There are 16 residues in the CDR3. Germline CDR1 KGHSH, CDR2 LQKENI. V gave up 1 base and J gave up 1 base; unmatched junction bases: 3. CDR3 region: CASSPQGALNTGELFF. The DNA for the CDR3 is TGTGCCAGCTCACCACAGGGGGCCTTGAACACCGGGGAGCTGTTTTTT.

CDR3 protein: CASSLSWAWSPLHF. The CDR3 bases are TGTGCCAGCAGTTTATCGTGGGCATGGTCACCCCTCCACTTT. This chain uses TRBV27 with TRBJ1-6; D call uncertain. The CDR3 consists of 14 residues. V lost 0 bases to trimming and J lost 10 bases, with 10 bases between them. CDR1 and CDR2 from the germline V gene are MNHEY and SMNVEV (reference sequence).

This clone occurred a few times. The V gene is TRBV7-9, the J gene TRBJ2-3; unclear D gene. The CDR3 contains 12 residues. The ends were cut back, 8 bases at V and 0 bases at J, with 6 bases in the middle. CDR1 SEHNR and CDR2 FQNEAQ come from the germline V gene (reference sequence). The CDR3 is CASAVSTDTQYF. The DNA of the CDR3 is TGTGCCAGCGCAGTTAGCACAGATACGCAGTATTTT.

V gene TRBV2 combines with J gene TRBJ2-7, with D uncertain. The CDR3 is 12 amino acids. The germline V and J ends were trimmed by 7 bases and 2 bases, with 9 bases remaining between them. Germline CDR1 is SNHLY and CDR2 is FYNNEI. The chain's CDR3 is CASTSEAYEQYF. As DNA, the CDR3 is TGTGCCAGCACCTCCGAGGCCTACGAGCAGTACTTC. Based on the CDR3 plus reference TRBV2 and TRBJ2-7, the full variable domain is EPEVTQTPSHQVTQMGQEVILRCVPISNHLYFYWYRQILGQKVEFLVSFYNNEISEKSEIFDDQFSVERPDGSNFTLKIRSTKLEDSAMYFCASTSEAYEQYFGPGTRLTVT.

This clone was detected only a few times. The J gene is TRBJ1-1, the V gene TRBV7-9; possibly TRBD1 for D (5 bases). CDR3 length: 14 amino acids. Germline V gene lookup returns CDR1 SEHNR and CDR2 FQNEAQ (reference sequence). Between the trimmed V and J ends, which lost 5 bases and 1 base, there was a span of 11 bases. This CDR3 is CASSATVSNTEAFF. The DNA of the CDR3 is TGTGCCAGCAGCGCGACAGTTTCGAACACTGAAGCTTTCTTT. Filled out from reference TRBV7-9 and TRBJ1-1, the complete variable domain reads DTGVSQNPRHKITKRGQNVTFRCDPISEHNRLYWYRQTLGQGPEFLTYFQNEAQLEKSRLLSDRFSAERPKGSFSTLEIQRTEQGDSAMYLCASSATVSNTEAFFGQGTRLTVV.

The chain recombines TRBV7-9 with TRBJ2-3; 11 nucleotides match TRBD1. In germline, CDR1 is SEHNR, CDR2 FQNEAQ (reference sequence). Trimming cost V 2 bases and J 3 bases; bases outside gene matches: 4. This CDR3 is built from 16 residues. The CDR3 nucleotides are TGTGCCAGCAGCTTAACCAGGGACAGGGGGACAGATACGCAGTATTTT. Translated, it gives CASSLTRDRGTDTQYF. Full variable domain (rest looked up from reference TRBV7-9 and TRBJ2-3): DTGVSQNPRHKITKRGQNVTFRCDPISEHNRLYWYRQTLGQGPEFLTYFQNEAQLEKSRLLSDRFSAERPKGSFSTLEIQRTEQGDSAMYLCASSLTRDRGTDTQYFGPGTRLTVL.

In regard to this clone: The sample contains more than one DNA sequence encoding this CDR3. The CDR3 bases are TGTGCCAGCTCACCCCGGACAGGGGGAAACACCGGGGAGCTGTTTTTT. Its protein product is CASSPRTGGNTGELFF. V gene TRBV18 combines with J gene TRBJ2-2; 10 positions agree with TRBD1. CDR1 KGHSH and CDR2 LQKENI come from the germline V gene. The CDR3 runs 16 residues. V trimming: 3 bases; J trimming: 2 bases; junction bases outside the gene matches: 3.

J is TRBJ2-3 and V is TRBV5-1, with TRBD2 as a possible D gene (6 bases). The germline V gene encodes CDR1 SGHRS and CDR2 YFSETQ. V lost 0 bases, J lost 0 bases, and 11 bases lay in between. This CDR3 region has 16 residues. This CDR3 reads CASSLVIAESTDTQYF. DNA for the CDR3: TGCGCCAGCAGCTTGGTAATAGCGGAAAGCACAGATACGCAGTATTTT.

This chain links TRBV7-9 with TRBJ2-5, with 11 bases identical to TRBD1. The CDR3 contains 14 residues. Germline CDR1 is SEHNR and CDR2 is FQNEAQ (reference sequence). With V trimmed by 4 bases and J by 5 bases, 3 bases remained unmatched. The CDR3 region is CASSWDRGVETQYF. CDR3 nucleotides: TGTGCCAGCAGCTGGGACAGGGGGGTGGAGACCCAGTACTTC. The variable domain in full, with the rest retrieved from reference TRBV7-9 and TRBJ2-5, is DTGVSQNPRHKITKRGQNVTFRCDPISEHNRLYWYRQTLGQGPEFLTYFQNEAQLEKSRLLSDRFSAERPKGSFSTLEIQRTEQGDSAMYLCASSWDRGVETQYFGPGTRLLVL.

V gene TRBV2 combines with J gene TRBJ2-7; D is undetermined. The CDR3 length is 14 residues. The V end was cut by 3 bases, the J end by 1 base, with 10 bases between. Per germline, CDR1 SNHLY and CDR2 FYNNEI. This chain's CDR3 is CASSEGRYSYEQYF. The CDR3 region has the DNA TGTGCCAGCAGTGAGGGTCGGTATTCCTACGAGCAGTACTTC.

In its sample, this clone was seen a few times. This chain connects TRBV6-6 to TRBJ2-2; D is uncertain. Germline loops: CDR1 MNHNY, CDR2 SVGAGI (reference sequence). This CDR3 contains 11 residues. The ends were cut back, 9 bases at V and 4 bases at J, with 6 bases in the middle. The CDR3, as DNA: TGTGCCAGTTTTTCCACCGGGGAGCTGTTTTTT. This encodes CASFSTGELFF.